Listed below are T cell receptor beta chains from one sample, sequenced in a study of CD8 T cells in ankylosing spondylitis. TCRdb reanalysed the 5' RACE reads using MiXCR and keeps one entry per CDR3 protein. This sample carries 350,000 to 400,000 distinct CDR3 sequences, around 20% of them seen once, and the ten largest clones take around 12%. Sequenced input: blood, either unsorted or a sorted T cell fraction (not recorded which). The receptors shown here come from a male donor with ankylosing spondylitis or in good health (not recorded which). CDR3s include the opening cysteine and the closing phenylalanine or tryptophan. D genes are given only for firm matches. Clone sizes are given selectively: once, few, many, or a class where the clone is expanded.

>TRBJ2-1|12|NA|TRBV6-2/TRBV6-3|few
TGTGCCAGCGGCCTTTTGGGGGATGAGCAGTTCTTC
CASGLLGDEQFF
>TRBJ2-1|18|TRBD2|TRBV4-1|NA
TGCGCCAGCACTTCCGGGGGGGTATCTGTTTCCTCCTACAATGAGCAGTTCTTC
CASTSGGVSVSSYNEQFF
>TRBJ2-5|14|NA|TRBV27|few
TGTGCCAGCAGTTCCCGAAAACCCCAAGAGACCCAGTACTTC
CASSSRKPQETQYF
>TRBJ1-5|15|NA|TRBV3-1|NA
TGTGCCAGCAGTACGGGACTGGGGAACAATCAGCCCCAGCATTTT
CASSTGLGNNQPQHF
>TRBJ1-2|14|TRBD1|TRBV6-5|few
TGTGCCAGCAGTTACCGGACAGGGGCGGATGGCTACACCTTC
CASSYRTGADGYTF
>TRBJ1-1|12|NA|TRBV20-1|few
TGCAGTGCTAGTACGGGTCGCACTGAAGCTTTCTTT
CSASTGRTEAFF
>TRBJ2-5|15|NA|TRBV7-9|NA
TGTGCCAGCAGCATCGGACCCCTCAGCCAGGAGACCCAGTACTTC
CASSIGPLSQETQYF
>TRBJ2-1|15|TRBD1|TRBV15|few
TGTGCCACCAGCAAGTCCGGGACAGGGTACAATGAGCAGTTCTTC
CATSKSGTGYNEQFF
>TRBJ2-7|14|NA|TRBV4-2|few
TGTGCCAGCAGCCCGAAGGGGCTGTCCTACGAGCAGTACTTC
CASSPKGLSYEQYF
>TRBJ2-1|14|NA|TRBV12-5|NA
TGTGCTAGTGGTTTTACGACTAATTCACGTGAGCAGTTCTTC
CASGFTTNSREQFF
>TRBJ2-5|14|NA|TRBV13|few
TGTGCCAGCAGCTTAGCGGAAGAGCTAGAGACCCAGTACTTC
CASSLAEELETQYF
>TRBJ2-4|18|NA|TRBV4-1|NA
TGCGCCAGCAGCCAAGAGGCCTATGGGGTTCTAGCCAAAAACATTCAGTACTTC
CASSQEAYGVLAKNIQYF
>TRBJ2-2|16|NA|TRBV15|NA
TGTGCCACCAGCAGAGATTTGGGGGCGAGAACCGGGGAGCTGTTTTTT
CATSRDLGARTGELFF
>TRBJ2-7|15|TRBD1|TRBV19|NA
TGTGCCAGTAGTAGTGACCGGGACAGGGGGCGCGAGCAGTACTTC
CASSSDRDRGREQYF
>TRBJ1-4|15|TRBD1|TRBV11-2|NA
TGTGCCAGCAGCTTGGACAGGGGACTTGGAGAAAAACTGTTTTTT
CASSLDRGLGEKLFF
>TRBJ1-1|11|NA|TRBV2|NA
TGTGACAGCAGCTGGACCACTGAAGCTTTCTTT
CDSSWTTEAFF
>TRBJ2-1|18|TRBD1|TRBV7-8|few
TGTGCCAGCTGCCCCGGGACAGGGTCCGACAGCTCCTACAATGAGCAGTTCTTC
CASCPGTGSDSSYNEQFF
>TRBJ2-7|14|NA|TRBV7-9|NA
TGTGCCAGCACTACCGAGTCGGGTCCCTACGAGCAGTACTTC
CASTTESGPYEQYF
>TRBJ2-1|15|NA|TRBV14|few
TGTGCCAGCAGCCAAGTGAGGGCAGCTTACAATGAGCAGTTCTTC
CASSQVRAAYNEQFF
>TRBJ2-2|15|NA|TRBV7-9|NA
TGTGCCAGCAGCCCCCCGCAGGGGAGAACCCGGGAGCTGTTTTTT
CASSPPQGRTRELFF
>TRBJ2-6|14|NA|TRBV7-8|few
TGTGCCAGCAGCACAGGGCTTGGGGCCAACGTCCTGACTTTC
CASSTGLGANVLTF
>TRBJ2-4|13|NA|TRBV3-1|NA
TGTGCCAGCAGCCATACGGCCCTAAGGATTCAGTACTTC
CASSHTALRIQYF
>TRBJ2-7|16|NA|TRBV7-9|NA
TGTGCCAGCAGCCCACGGACGTCCGGGCCCTCGGACGAGCAGTACTTC
CASSPRTSGPSDEQYF
>TRBJ1-2|11|NA|TRBV29-1|few
TGCAGCGTTGAATTGGGTCGGGGCTACACCTTC
CSVELGRGYTF
>TRBJ2-7|11|NA|TRBV6-1|NA
TGTGCCAGTCCGGGGGGCCCCGAGCAGTACTTC
CASPGGPEQYF